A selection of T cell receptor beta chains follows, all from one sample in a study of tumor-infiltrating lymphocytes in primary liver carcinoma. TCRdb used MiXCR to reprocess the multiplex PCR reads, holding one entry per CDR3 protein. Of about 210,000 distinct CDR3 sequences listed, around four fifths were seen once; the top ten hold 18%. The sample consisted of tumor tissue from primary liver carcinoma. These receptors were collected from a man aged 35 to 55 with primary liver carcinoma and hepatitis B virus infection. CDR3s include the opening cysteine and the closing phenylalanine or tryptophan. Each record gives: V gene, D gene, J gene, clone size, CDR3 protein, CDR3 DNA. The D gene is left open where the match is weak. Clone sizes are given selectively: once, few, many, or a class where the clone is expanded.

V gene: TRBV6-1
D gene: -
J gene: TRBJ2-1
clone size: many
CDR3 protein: CASKGRNYNEQFF
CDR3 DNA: TGTGCCAGCAAGGGGAGAAACTACAATGAGCAGTTCTTC

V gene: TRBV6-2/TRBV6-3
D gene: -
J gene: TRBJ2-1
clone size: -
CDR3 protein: CVSSSGVALYNEQFF
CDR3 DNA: TGTGTCAGCAGCTCCGGTGTAGCGCTATACAATGAGCAGTTCTTC

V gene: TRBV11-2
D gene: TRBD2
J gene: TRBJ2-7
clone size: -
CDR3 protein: CATSSEGTSGRASYEQYF
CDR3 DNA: TGTGCCACTAGCTCTGAAGGGACTAGCGGGAGGGCTTCCTACGAGCAGTACTTC

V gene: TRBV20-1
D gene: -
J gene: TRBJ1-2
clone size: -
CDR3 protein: CSADGDGGFTGYTF
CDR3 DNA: TGCAGTGCGGACGGGGACGGCGGTTTCACTGGCTACACCTTC

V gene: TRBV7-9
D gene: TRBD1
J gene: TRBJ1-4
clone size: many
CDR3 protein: CASTRTGREKLFF
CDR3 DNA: TGTGCCAGCACGCGGACAGGGAGGGAAAAACTGTTTTTT

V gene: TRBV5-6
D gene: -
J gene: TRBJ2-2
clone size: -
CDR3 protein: CASSWRQTNTGELFF
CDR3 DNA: TGTGCCAGCAGTTGGCGACAGACGAACACCGGGGAGCTGTTTTTT

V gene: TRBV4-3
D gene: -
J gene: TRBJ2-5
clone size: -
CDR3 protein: CASSQVIMTAQYF
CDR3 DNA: TGCGCCAGCAGCCAAGTAATAATGACGGCCCAGTACTTC

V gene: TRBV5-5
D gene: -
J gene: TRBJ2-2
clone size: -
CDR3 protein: CASSWRGGGWSGVLFF
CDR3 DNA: TGTGCCAGCAGCTGGCGTGGGGGCGGATGGTCCGGGGTGCTGTTTTTT

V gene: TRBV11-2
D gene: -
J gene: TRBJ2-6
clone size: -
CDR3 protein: CVISLTWRTGANILTF
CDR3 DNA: TGTGTCATCAGCTTGACATGGAGAACTGGGGCCAACATCCTGACTTTC

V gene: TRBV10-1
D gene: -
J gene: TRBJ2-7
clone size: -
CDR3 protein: CASSELRGSHYKQYF
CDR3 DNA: TGCGCCAGCAGTGAACTCAGAGGGAGCCACTACAAGCAGTACTTC

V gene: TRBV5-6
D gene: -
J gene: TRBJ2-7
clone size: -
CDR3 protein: CASIFRSRAYEQYF
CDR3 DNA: TGTGCCAGCATCTTCCGATCGAGAGCCTACGAGCAGTATTTC

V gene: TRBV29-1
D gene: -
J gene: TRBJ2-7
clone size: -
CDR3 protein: CSAGWGNHDLYF
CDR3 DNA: TGTAGCGCGGGTTGGGGTAATCACGATCTGTACTTC

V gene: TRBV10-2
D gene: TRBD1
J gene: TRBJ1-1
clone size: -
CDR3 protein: CAISDRGNIEAFF
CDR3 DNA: TGCGCCATCAGTGACAGGGGGAACATTGAAGCTTTCTTT

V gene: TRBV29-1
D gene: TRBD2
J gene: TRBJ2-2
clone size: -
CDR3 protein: CSVGTSAETGELFF
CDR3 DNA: TGCAGCGTTGGGACTAGCGCGGAGACCGGGGAGCTGTTTTTT

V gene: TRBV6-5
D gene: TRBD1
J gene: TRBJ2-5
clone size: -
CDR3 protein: CASSYTGGKETQYF
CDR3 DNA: TGTGCCAGCAGCTACACAGGGGGTAAGGAGACCCAGTACTTC

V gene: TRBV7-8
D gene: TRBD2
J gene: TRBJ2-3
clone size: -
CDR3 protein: CASSSTGTSGRSTQYF
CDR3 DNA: TGTGCCAGCAGCTCCACCGGGACTAGCGGGAGGAGCACGCAGTATTTT

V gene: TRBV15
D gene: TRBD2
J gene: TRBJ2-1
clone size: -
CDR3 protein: CATQSSGGSWNEQFF
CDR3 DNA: TGTGCCACCCAGTCCTCGGGCGGGAGCTGGAATGAGCAGTTCTTC

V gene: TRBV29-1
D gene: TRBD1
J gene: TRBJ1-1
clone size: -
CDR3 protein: CSESGGWVMNTEAFF
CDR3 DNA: TGCAGCGAGTCAGGGGGCTGGGTAATGAACACTGAAGCTTTCTTT

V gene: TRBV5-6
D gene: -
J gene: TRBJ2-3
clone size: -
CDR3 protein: CAISGQVTNTQYF
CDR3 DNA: TGTGCCATCAGCGGTCAGGTTACAAATACGCAGTATTTT

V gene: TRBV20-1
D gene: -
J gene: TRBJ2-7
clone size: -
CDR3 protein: CSARGGKYKQYF
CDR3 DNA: TGCAGTGCTAGAGGAGGTAAATACAAGCAGTACTTC

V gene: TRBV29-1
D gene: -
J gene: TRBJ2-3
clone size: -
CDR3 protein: CSVVQDTQYF
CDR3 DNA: TGCAGCGTTGTCCAAGATACACAGTATTTT

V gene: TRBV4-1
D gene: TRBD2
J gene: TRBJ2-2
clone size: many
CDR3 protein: CASSQEGTLAVRAGDTGELFF
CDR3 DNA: TGCGCCAGCAGCCAAGAGGGAACTTTAGCGGTCCGAGCGGGAGACACCGGGGAGCTGTTTTTT

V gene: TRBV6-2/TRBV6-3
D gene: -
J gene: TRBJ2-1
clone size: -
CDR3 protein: CASNYSDLSYNEQFF
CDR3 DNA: TGTGCCAGCAATTACTCGGACCTCTCCTACAATGAGCAGTTCTTC

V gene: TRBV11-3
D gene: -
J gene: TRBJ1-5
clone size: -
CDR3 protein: CASNLDLWVTQSQHF
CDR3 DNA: TGTGCCAGCAACTTAGATCTGTGGGTGACTCAGTCCCAGCATTTT

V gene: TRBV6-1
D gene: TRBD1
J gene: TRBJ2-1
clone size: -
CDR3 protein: CACIETGGMYNEQFF
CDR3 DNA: TGTGCCTGCATTGAGACAGGGGGTATGTACAATGAGCAGTTCTTC

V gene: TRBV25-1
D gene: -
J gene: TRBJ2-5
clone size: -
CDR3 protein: CASSEYGAGETQYF
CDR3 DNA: TGTGCCAGCAGTGAATACGGGGCGGGGGAGACCCAGTACTTC

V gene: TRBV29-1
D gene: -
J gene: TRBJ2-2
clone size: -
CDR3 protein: CIVAGSGTGELFF
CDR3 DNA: TGCATCGTCGCCGGTTCGGGCACCGGGGAGCTGTTTTTT

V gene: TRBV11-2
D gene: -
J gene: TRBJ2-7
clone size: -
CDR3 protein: CASNFLRAITSNEQYF
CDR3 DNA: TGTGCCAGCAACTTTCTCAGGGCGATAACTTCCAACGAGCAGTACTTC

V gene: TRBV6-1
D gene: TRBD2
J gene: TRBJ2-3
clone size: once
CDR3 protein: CAGSEGGSSDTQYF
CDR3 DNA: TGTGCTGGCAGTGAAGGCGGGAGCTCAGATACGCAGTATTTT

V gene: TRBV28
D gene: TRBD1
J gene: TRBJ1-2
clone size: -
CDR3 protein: CASSTPPATGTYGYTF
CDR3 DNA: TGTGCAAGCAGTACACCCCCCGCGACAGGGACCTATGGCTACACCTTC

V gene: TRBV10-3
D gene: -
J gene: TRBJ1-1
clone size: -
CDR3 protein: CGGRDWDTEAFF
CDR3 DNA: TGTGGCGGCCGGGACTGGGACACTGAAGCTTTCTTT

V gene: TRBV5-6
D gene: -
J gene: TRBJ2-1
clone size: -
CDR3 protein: CTSSLVAGAGGNKQFF
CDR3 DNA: TGTACTAGCAGCTTGGTTGCGGGAGCTGGGGGCAATAAGCAGTTCTTC

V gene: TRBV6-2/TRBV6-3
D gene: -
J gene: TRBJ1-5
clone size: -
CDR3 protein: CGSTLVKGDQLHHF
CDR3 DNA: TGTGGCAGCACCCTGGTGAAAGGGGATCAGCTCCACCATTTT

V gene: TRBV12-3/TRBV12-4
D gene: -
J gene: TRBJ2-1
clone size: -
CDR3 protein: CASNQGGRDERFF
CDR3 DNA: TGTGCCAGCAACCAGGGGGGGAGGGATGAGCGGTTCTTC

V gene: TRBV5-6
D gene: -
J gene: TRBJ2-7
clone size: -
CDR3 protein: CASSLSGVARTYEQYF
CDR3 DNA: TGTGCCAGCAGCTTATCGGGGGTAGCTAGGACCTACGAGCAATACTTC